These 32 T cell receptor beta chains were sequenced from one sample in a study of early T cells in non-severe SARS-CoV-2 infection. TCRdb ran MiXCR on the 5' RACE reads and lists one entry per CDR3 protein. The sample lists tens of thousands of distinct CDR3 sequences, around 6.9% seen once, with approximately 5% in the top ten. Input material: whole blood. All receptors come from an adult who was a healthcare worker with PCR-confirmed SARS-CoV-2 infection or an uninfected control (not recorded which).

V gene TRBV5-4 combines with J gene TRBJ1-3; 10 nucleotides agree with TRBD1. The CDR3 runs to 17 residues. V lost 3 bases and J lost 0; bases outside the gene matches: 6. CDR1 is SGHNT, CDR2 YYREEE, per germline (reference sequence). For the CDR3, the DNA is TGTGCCAGCAGCTCCCGACAGGGGGCGAGCTCTGGAAACACCATATATTTT. Translating gives CASSSRQGASSGNTIYF.

This clonotype was observed a few times. J is TRBJ2-7 and V is TRBV5-1; possible D gene TRBD1, 6 bases. In germline, CDR1 is SGHRS, CDR2 YFSETQ. The CDR3 is made up of 13 amino acids. Trimming took 4 bases from V and 4 from J, leaving 12 bases between them. CDR3 loop: CASSLDRHYEQYF. The CDR3 DNA reads TGCGCCAGCAGCCTGGACAGACATTACGAGCAGTACTTC.

The table lists this clonotype with many counts. A read error may account for a junction end that differs from germline. J is TRBJ1-2 and V is TRBV30, with a tentative D call TRBD1 (5 bases). This CDR3 contains 16 residues. Germline assignment: CDR1 GTSNPN and CDR2 SVGIG (reference sequence). DNA for the CDR3: TGTGCCTGGAGTGTACGGCGCAGGGCTAGTTCCTATGGCTACATCTTC. It encodes CAWSVRRRASSYGYIF.

This clonotype was counted between two and nine times. V usage is TRBV19 and J usage is TRBJ2-7; TRBD1 is a possible D gene (5 bases). There are 13 residues in the CDR3. Trimming took 8 bases from V and 4 from J, leaving 15 bases between them. Germline V CDR1 and CDR2: LNHDA, SQIVND (reference sequence). This CDR3 reads CASSLGVKYEQYF. CDR3 DNA: TGTGCCAGTTCCCTAGGGGTGAAATACGAGCAGTACTTC.

This clonotype turned up a few times. This chain links TRBV12-3 or TRBV12-4 with TRBJ2-5; the D gene is possibly TRBD2 (5 bases). The germline V and J ends were trimmed by 3 bases and 5 bases, with 10 bases remaining between them. The CDR3 has 13 amino acids. The CDR3 spells CASSFSGGETQYF. In nucleotides, the CDR3 is TGTGCCAGCAGTTTCAGCGGCGGCGAGACCCAGTACTTC.

This clonotype was detected many times. The chain joins TRBV20-1 to TRBJ2-3, with 8 positions matching TRBD2. Trimming at V came to 1 base and at J to 1 base, leaving 13 bases not matched to a gene. This CDR3 has 18 residues. Germline V gene data show CDR1 as DFQATT and CDR2 as SNEGSKA (reference sequence). The CDR3 DNA follows: TGCAGTGCTAGAGGCCCGCCGGGGGAGCGGGGGCGCACAGATACGCAGTATTTT. Its translation: CSARGPPGERGRTDTQYF.

This clonotype was seen a handful of times. The chain has TRBV10-3 and TRBJ2-7; 8 nucleotides align to TRBD1. The CDR3 loop spans 15 amino acids. With V trimmed by 4 bases and J by 4 bases, 9 bases remained unmatched. Per the germline V gene, CDR1 is ENHRY and CDR2 is SYGVKD. CDR3 sequence (DNA): TGTGCCATCAGTGCGGACAGGGTCCTTAGGTACGAGCAGTACTTC. It yields the protein CAISADRVLRYEQYF.

This clonotype showed up many times. The J gene is TRBJ2-7, the V gene TRBV7-9; D not certain. Germline V gene sequence: CDR1 SEHNR, CDR2 FQNEAQ (reference sequence). The V end was cut by 4 bases, the J end by 5 bases, with 21 bases between. The CDR3 has 16 residues. The CDR3 coding sequence is TGTGCCAGCAGCTCAACTACCGGGTCAATAATGGACGAGCAGTACTTC. Protein product: CASSSTTGSIMDEQYF.

The rearrangement joins TRBV4-2 to TRBJ2-5; D possibly corresponds to TRBD2 (5 bases). CDR1 and CDR2 from the germline V gene are LGHNA and YNFKEQ. This CDR3 is built from 17 residues. Trimming pared 4 bases from V and 2 bases from J, leaving 20 bases between. The CDR3: CASSPGIGVKDQETQYF. The CDR3 DNA reads as TGTGCCAGCAGCCCGGGGATAGGAGTAAAAGATCAAGAGACCCAGTACTTC.

A few counts support this clonotype. V is TRBV11-1 and J is TRBJ2-1, with TRBD2 identical over 13 bases. Germline assignment: CDR1 SGHAT and CDR2 FQDESV (reference sequence). The CDR3 runs to 15 residues. V trimming: 4 bases; J trimming: 6 bases; junction bases outside the gene matches: 3. CDR3 region: CASSSGTSGANEQFF. The CDR3 DNA sequence: TGTGCCAGCAGCTCCGGGACTAGCGGGGCCAATGAGCAGTTCTTC.

This clonotype was seen at least ten times. CDR3 sequence reads: CASSYAGGRVAAFF. In nucleotides, the CDR3 is TGTGCCAGCAGTTACGCGGGGGGCCGGGTAGCAGCTTTCTTT. This chain uses TRBV6-2 or TRBV6-3 with TRBJ1-1; D is perhaps TRBD1 (6 bases). Per the germline V gene, CDR1 is MNHEY and CDR2 is SVGEGT. V lost 2 bases to trimming and J lost 10 bases, with 17 bases between them. This CDR3 is built from 14 residues.

The chain recombines TRBV10-2 with TRBJ1-2; D is ambiguous. The CDR3 spans 13 residues. Trimming stripped 3 bases from V and 8 bases from J, with 13 bases between. CDR1 and CDR2 from the germline V gene are WSHSY and SAAADI. DNA for the CDR3: TGCGCCAGCAGTGAACTCACGGGGTCCGGCTACACCTTC. This sequence encodes CASSELTGSGYTF.

The table lists this clonotype with many counts. This chain links TRBV20-1 with TRBJ2-3; maybe TRBD1 (6 bases). CDR3 length equals 14 residues. Germline assignment: CDR1 DFQATT and CDR2 SNEGSKA (reference sequence). V shed 5 bases and J shed 0 bases, with 12 bases lying between them. The CDR3 here is CSAPDSKSTDTQYF. Written as DNA, the CDR3 is TGCAGTGCTCCGGACAGTAAGAGCACAGATACGCAGTATTTT.

In this sample, this clonotype is medium-sized. The chain combines TRBV20-1 with TRBJ1-2; D not resolved. The germline V and J ends were trimmed by 4 bases and 4 bases, with 13 bases remaining between them. Germline CDR1 DFQATT, CDR2 SNEGSKA (reference sequence). The CDR3 loop spans 13 amino acids. The CDR3 DNA is TGCAGTGCTACCGGTCGGGAAAGCTATGGCTACACCTTC. This encodes CSATGRESYGYTF.

This clonotype has at least ten counts. The chain carries TRBV12-3 or TRBV12-4 and TRBJ1-3, with no clear D. The ends were cut back, 2 bases at V and 2 bases at J, with 4 bases in the middle. This CDR3 contains 13 residues. The CDR3 DNA reads as TGTGCCAGCAGTTTATCTCCTGGAAACACCATATATTTT. This translates into CASSLSPGNTIYF.

The chain uses TRBV29-1 and TRBJ1-2, with a weak D call TRBD1 (5 bases). Trimming took 7 bases from V and 4 from J, leaving 13 bases between them. Per germline, CDR1 SQVTM and CDR2 ANQGSEA. This CDR3 has 12 amino acids. This chain's CDR3 is CSARQPSYGYTF. DNA of the CDR3: TGCAGCGCCCGACAGCCCTCCTATGGCTACACCTTC.

This clonotype was picked up a small number of times. The chain combines TRBV3-1 with TRBJ1-1, with TRBD1 matching over 8 bases. After removal of 4 bases from V and 7 bases from J, the junction contained 5 bases not matched to a gene. Germline V lookup: CDR1 LGHDT, CDR2 YNNKEL (reference sequence). The CDR3 runs 13 residues. The CDR3: CASSRSDRGEAFF. The CDR3 nucleotides read TGTGCCAGCAGCCGATCAGACAGGGGTGAAGCTTTCTTT.

This CDR3 is CASGLGDRDGDTQYF. CDR3 sequence (DNA): TGTGCTAGTGGTTTGGGGGACAGGGATGGAGATACGCAGTATTTT. The V gene is TRBV12-5, the J gene TRBJ2-3; 9 bases match TRBD1. Germline V gene sequence: CDR1 LGHNT, CDR2 FRNRAP. The junction had 4 bases not matched to a gene; V was cut back by 1 base and J by 5 bases. CDR3 size: 15 residues.

This clonotype is medium-sized (0.01 to 0.1%) within its sample. The gene calls are TRBV7-9 and TRBJ1-2; 7 nucleotides match TRBD1. With V trimmed by 5 bases and J by 0 bases, 3 bases remained unmatched. This CDR3 is built from 14 residues. Looked up from germline, CDR1 is SEHNR and CDR2 is FQNEAQ (reference sequence). This CDR3 is CASSDREANYGYTF. CDR3 sequence (DNA): TGTGCCAGCAGCGACAGGGAAGCTAACTATGGCTACACCTTC.

The table lists this clonotype with a few counts. This chain uses TRBV5-4 with TRBJ1-1; TRBD1 aligns across 7 bases. Germline trimming cut 3 bases from V and 2 bases from J; bases unmatched to any gene: 4. The CDR3 extends over 14 amino acids. The V gene's germline CDR1 is SGHNT and CDR2 YYREEE (reference sequence). DNA for the CDR3: TGTGCCAGCAGCTCGTACAGGGGAAACACTGAAGCTTTCTTT. Residues: CASSSYRGNTEAFF. Supplemented by reference TRBV5-4 and TRBJ1-1, the full variable domain reads ETGVTQSPTHLIKTRGQQVTLRCSSQSGHNTVSWYQQALGQGPQFIFQYYREEENGRGNFPPRFSGLQFPNYSSELNVNALELDDSALYLCASSSYRGNTEAFFGQGTRLTVV.

This clonotype has more than one count but fewer than ten. V and J are TRBV24-1 and TRBJ2-3, with D tentatively TRBD1 (6 bases). The CDR3 runs 13 residues. Germline V gives CDR1 KGHDR, CDR2 SFDVKD. V was clipped by 5 bases and J by 1 base, with 6 bases between them. CDR3 sequence: CATSGQGTDTQYF. The CDR3 bases are TGTGCCACCAGTGGACAGGGCACAGATACGCAGTATTTT.

This clonotype was recorded at least ten times. This sequence joins TRBV6-2 or TRBV6-3 and TRBJ2-3, with 10 bases that match TRBD1. Germline V gene sequence: CDR1 MNHEY, CDR2 SVGEGT. With V trimmed by 5 bases and J by 2 bases, 7 bases remained unmatched. The CDR3 has 16 amino acids. CDR3 sequence reads: CASSLRDRGPTDTQYF. The CDR3, as DNA: TGTGCCAGCAGTCTCCGGGACAGGGGACCCACAGATACGCAGTATTTT.

The rearrangement joins TRBV12-3 or TRBV12-4 to TRBJ1-5; the D is unclear. V lost 3 bases, J lost 4 bases, and 10 bases lay in between. This CDR3 region has 14 residues. This CDR3 is CASSFWQLNQPQHF. CDR3 coding DNA: TGTGCCAGCAGTTTTTGGCAGCTTAATCAGCCCCAGCATTTT.

The V call is TRBV3-1, the J call TRBJ2-2; 11 nucleotides agree with TRBD1. CDR3 length equals 16 residues. The J segment lost 5 bases and the V segment lost 2 bases, leaving 4 bases of the junction unmatched. CDR1 and CDR2 from the germline V gene are LGHDT and YNNKEL (reference sequence). The CDR3 protein is CASSQLDRGHTGELFF. CDR3 sequence (DNA): TGTGCCAGCAGCCAACTGGACAGGGGGCATACCGGGGAGCTGTTTTTT. The full variable domain, in which reference TRBV3-1 and TRBJ2-2 provide the parts outside the CDR3, is DTAVSQTPKYLVTQMGNDKSIKCEQNLGHDTMYWYKQDSKKFLKIMFSYNNKELIINETVPNRFSPKSPDKAHLNLHINSLELGDSAVYFCASSQLDRGHTGELFFGEGSRLTVL.

In its sample, this clonotype was seen a few times. V gene TRBV6-5 combines with J gene TRBJ2-3; 7 nucleotides agree with TRBD2. Germline loops: CDR1 MNHEY, CDR2 SVGAGI. The CDR3 has 15 residues. Trimming removed 6 bases from V and 0 bases from J; junction bases left unmatched: 6. As DNA, the CDR3 is TGTGCCAGCAGGCCCGGGACTACTAGCACAGATACGCAGTATTTT. Translation gives CASRPGTTSTDTQYF.

The sample holds many counts of this clonotype. The chain links TRBV4-1 to TRBJ2-3; D not certain. Germline V lookup: CDR1 MGHRA, CDR2 YSYEKL. This CDR3 contains 15 residues. V shed 2 bases and J shed 1 base, with 10 bases lying between them. The CDR3 protein is CASSQFEGGTDTQYF. The CDR3 DNA reads TGCGCCAGCAGCCAATTCGAAGGTGGCACAGATACGCAGTATTTT.

This clonotype was found a few times. The chain recombines TRBV7-9 with TRBJ1-2, with D unresolved. V was cut by 4 bases and J by 3 bases, with 12 bases left in between. The CDR3 covers 14 residues. Germline CDR1 SEHNR, CDR2 FQNEAQ (reference sequence). CDR3 nucleotides: TGTGCCAGCAGCTCACGCCGGGAAGACTATGGCTACACCTTC. This sequence encodes CASSSRREDYGYTF.

This rearrangement joins TRBV6-1 to TRBJ2-3; 9 bases fit TRBD1. V was pared by 0 bases and J by 7 bases, with 17 bases of the junction left unmatched. Germline V CDR1 and CDR2: MNHNS, SASEGT. The CDR3 totals 19 residues. CDR3 nucleotides: TGTGCCAGCAGTGAAGCGCTTCCGGTGGGGACAGGGTACCCTCATACGCAGTATTTT. Encoded protein: CASSEALPVGTGYPHTQYF.

There are a few counts of this clonotype. The chain links TRBV7-7 to TRBJ1-1, with D hard to call. This CDR3 contains 13 residues. V was clipped by 0 bases and J by 1 base, with 3 bases between them. The V gene's germline CDR1 is SSHAT and CDR2 FNYEAQ (reference sequence). The CDR3 DNA follows: TGTGCCAGCAGCTTAGCAGAGAACACTGAAGCTTTCTTT. This codes for CASSLAENTEAFF.

This clonotype was observed many times. The chain carries TRBV7-6 and TRBJ2-1, with TRBD2 matching over 14 bases. This CDR3 contains 17 residues. With 0 bases clipped from V and 6 bases from J, the junction kept 4 bases outside the gene matches. Germline V CDR1 and CDR2: SGHVS, FNYEAQ. The CDR3 spells CASSLAGLAGAINEQFF. The DNA of the CDR3 is TGTGCCAGCAGCTTAGCGGGACTAGCGGGGGCCATCAATGAGCAGTTCTTC.

This clonotype has only a few counts. V and J are TRBV7-6 and TRBJ1-4, with unresolved D. The CDR3 extends over 13 amino acids. The germline V gene has CDR1 SGHVS and CDR2 FNYEAQ. V was cut by 2 bases and J by 10 bases, with 11 bases left in between. The CDR3 coding sequence is TGTGCCAGCAGCTTAAACCCGGGAGGAAAACTGTTTTTT. It codes for CASSLNPGGKLFF.

This clonotype has ten or more counts. This chain uses TRBV20-1 with TRBJ1-1; D unclear. V was shortened by 8 bases and J by 2 bases, with 21 bases between the two germline ends. From germline, CDR1 is DFQATT and CDR2 SNEGSKA (reference sequence). The length of the CDR3 is 15 residues. The DNA of the CDR3 is TGCAGTAGTGGGGTCCTGGATTCACAAAACACTGAAGCTTTCTTT. This encodes CSSGVLDSQNTEAFF.